The 29 T cell receptor beta chains in this list originate from one sample, sequenced in a study of regulatory T cells in long-lasting Graves disease. Time point defined: newly diagnosed GD, antithyroid drugs for less than 3 months. Generation of the TCR library employed RNA extracted from PBMCs. Arm-PCR of CDR3 regions and iRepertoire HTBI primers were used to build TCR beta libraries. In TCRdb, the multiplex PCR reads were re-called with MiXCR into one record per CDR3 protein. The sample lists roughly 560,000 distinct CDR3 sequences, 15% to 20% occurring once. This sample was shared with a second study, whose subject was T cells in Graves' hyperthyroidism and ophthalmopathy.

Sequencing used peripheral blood mononuclear cells (PBMCs), obtained at new diagnosis, from a patient treated with antithyroid drugs. These receptors all come from a woman in her forties or fifties with Graves disease.

This clonotype was observed at least ten times. The genes are TRBV2 and TRBJ2-7; D perhaps matches TRBD2 (7 bases). CDR3 length: 14 residues. Germline V gene sequence: CDR1 SNHLY, CDR2 FYNNEI. The V gene lost 4 bases and the J gene lost 6 bases, with 16 bases spanning the gap. For the CDR3, the DNA is TGTGCCAGCAGTGCGGCGGGGGCCCTTTCCGAGCAGTACTTC. Translation gives CASSAAGALSEQYF.

This clonotype was observed a few times. The chain links TRBV11-2 to TRBJ1-4; 7 positions agree with TRBD1. The CDR3 totals 18 residues. The junction had 7 bases not matched to a gene; V was cut back by 0 bases and J by 0 bases. Germline-derived CDR1 and CDR2 are SGHAT and FQNNGV. This CDR3 reads CASSLDFPGGATNEKLFF. DNA for the CDR3: TGTGCCAGCAGCTTAGATTTCCCAGGGGGAGCAACTAATGAAAAACTGTTTTTT.

The chain is built from TRBV27 and TRBJ2-2; TRBD1 matches 9 bases. Germline V lookup: CDR1 MNHEY, CDR2 SMNVEV (reference sequence). The V and J ends lost 2 bases and 7 bases, in that order; junction bases with no gene match: 5. The CDR3 contains 15 residues. Written as DNA, the CDR3 is TGTGCCAGCAGTTTAAAACAGGGGGCCATCGGGGAGCTGTTTTTT. Translating gives CASSLKQGAIGELFF.

This clonotype was observed many times. The V gene is TRBV7-9, the J gene TRBJ1-6; 10 bases line up with TRBD1. The trim removed 1 base at V and 9 bases at J, leaving 0 bases unmatched. Per germline, CDR1 SEHNR and CDR2 FQNEAQ (reference sequence). The CDR3 has 14 amino acids. CDR3 in DNA: TGTGCCAGCAGCTTAGGGACAGGGGGTTCACCCCTCCACTTT. This translates into CASSLGTGGSPLHF.

This clonotype was detected ten times or more. This chain joins TRBV5-1 and TRBJ2-7; 8 nucleotides match TRBD2. This CDR3 is 14 amino acids long. V lost 4 bases, J lost 3 bases, and 6 bases stayed unmatched. CDR1 is SGHRS, CDR2 YFSETQ, per germline. The CDR3 is CASSRGGLVYEQYF. The CDR3 DNA reads TGCGCCAGCAGCCGAGGGGGACTAGTCTACGAGCAGTACTTC.

A remark on this clonotype: One base away lies a much larger clone, so this may be a sequencing read error. The rearrangement links TRBV11-2 to TRBJ2-3; D is possibly TRBD1 (6 bases). The CDR3 length is 13 residues. With 5 bases removed from V and 10 bases from J, the gap between germline ends came to 16 bases. Germline values: CDR1 SGHAT, CDR2 FQNNGV. Written as DNA, the CDR3 is TGTGCCAGCAGCCCCCTACAGGGTGGTGCGCAGTATTTT. Encoded protein: CASSPLQGGAQYF.

This clonotype was seen ten or more times. The J gene is TRBJ2-3, the V gene TRBV6-2 or TRBV6-3; no clear D. Per the germline V gene, CDR1 is MNHEY and CDR2 is SVGEGT. The CDR3 spans 13 residues. With 6 bases removed from V and 2 bases from J, the gap between germline ends came to 9 bases. The CDR3 reads CASRAYSTDTQYF. In DNA, the CDR3 is TGTGCCAGCAGGGCGTACTCCACAGATACGCAGTATTTT.

This clonotype was seen many times. The V and J genes are TRBV13 and TRBJ2-7; tentatively, D is TRBD1 or TRBD2 (5 bases each). Germline lookup yields CDR1 PRHDT and CDR2 FYEKMQ (reference sequence). The germline V and J ends were trimmed by 1 base and 0 bases, with 13 bases remaining between them. This CDR3 is 16 amino acids long. The CDR3: CASSLAPRGDSYEQYF. CDR3 sequence (DNA): TGTGCCAGCAGCTTAGCCCCTCGAGGGGACTCCTACGAGCAGTACTTC.

The chain uses TRBV3-1 and TRBJ2-5; 8 nucleotides align to TRBD2. There are 15 residues in the CDR3. From germline, CDR1 is LGHDT and CDR2 YNNKEL (reference sequence). With 6 bases clipped from V and 5 bases from J, the junction kept 11 bases outside the gene matches. In nucleotides, the CDR3 is TGTGCCAGCAGTTTGCGGGGGGCTGCCGGGGAGACCCAGTACTTC. Amino acid sequence: CASSLRGAAGETQYF.

This clonotype was detected a few times. The chain carries TRBV7-9 and TRBJ1-1, with D tentatively TRBD1 (5 bases). V dropped 5 bases and J dropped 1 base, with 17 bases sitting between them. CDR1 is SEHNR, CDR2 FQNEAQ, per germline (reference sequence). The CDR3 sequence is 16 residues long. The CDR3: CASSPAARGKNTEAFF. The CDR3, as DNA: TGTGCCAGCAGCCCTGCTGCAAGGGGTAAGAACACTGAAGCTTTCTTT.

V is TRBV6-2 or TRBV6-3 and J is TRBJ1-5; TRBD1 might be the D (6 bases). This CDR3 is 15 amino acids long. The V end was cut by 2 bases, the J end by 3 bases, with 11 bases between. From germline, CDR1 is MNHEY and CDR2 SVGEGT. The CDR3 loop reads CASSYRGQLNQPQHF. CDR3 nucleotides: TGTGCCAGCAGTTACCGCGGACAGCTCAATCAGCCCCAGCATTTT.

The CDR3 DNA is TGTGCCAGCTCTGTTCTGGCTAGCGGGGGGGCGAGGAATGAGCAGTTCTTC. Translated: CASSVLASGGARNEQFF. This sequence joins TRBV18 and TRBJ2-1; 12 bases are a match to TRBD2. With V trimmed by 6 bases and J by 7 bases, 13 bases remained unmatched. The length of the CDR3 is 17 residues. Germline CDR1 KGHSH, CDR2 LQKENI. Variable domain in full (rest from reference TRBV18 and TRBJ2-1): NAGVMQNPRHLVRRRGQEARLRCSPMKGHSHVYWYRQLPEEGLKFMVYLQKENIIDESGMPKERFSAEFPKEGPSILRIQQVVRGDSAAYFCASSVLASGGARNEQFFGPGTRLTVL.

This clonotype was seen ten or more times. V is TRBV5-1 and J is TRBJ2-6; possibly TRBD1 or TRBD2 for D (5 bases each). Germline loops: CDR1 SGHRS, CDR2 YFSETQ. V was trimmed by 0 bases and J by 0 bases, leaving 10 bases between them. The CDR3 extends over 17 amino acids. The CDR3 region has the DNA TGCGCCAGCAGCTTGGAGGGACCGAGCTCTGGGGCCAACGTCCTGACTTTC. Its protein is CASSLEGPSSGANVLTF.

The sample holds a few counts of this clonotype. DNA for the CDR3: TGTGCCTGGAGTGGGGGACCCCCCAATGAGCAGTTCTTC. It translates to CAWSGGPPNEQFF. V is TRBV30 and J is TRBJ2-1; perhaps D is TRBD1 or TRBD2 (5 bases each). Germline V CDR1 and CDR2: GTSNPN, SVGIG (reference sequence). CDR3 length equals 13 residues. Trimming removed 1 base from V and 6 bases from J, with 10 bases in between.

This clonotype has a count of ten or more. The rearrangement links TRBV12-3 or TRBV12-4 to TRBJ1-5, with D maybe TRBD1 (6 bases). The ends were cut back, 5 bases at V and 5 bases at J, with 13 bases in the middle. The CDR3 is 14 residues long. CDR3 nucleotides: TGTGCCAGCAGTGCCTCGAGGGGGTATCAGCCCCAGCATTTT. This gives the protein CASSASRGYQPQHF.

The chain links TRBV4-1 to TRBJ1-4; D not certain. CDR1 is MGHRA, CDR2 YSYEKL, per germline. V gave up 2 bases and J gave up 0 bases, with 16 bases separating them. The CDR3 is made up of 18 amino acids. The CDR3 here is CASSQMEGVIATNEKLFF. CDR3 coding DNA: TGCGCCAGCAGCCAAATGGAGGGAGTCATTGCAACTAATGAAAAACTGTTTTTT.

The sample holds a few counts of this clonotype. The rearrangement uses TRBV19 and TRBJ2-7; 7 bases match TRBD1. Trimming took 5 bases from V and 3 from J; bases not matched to a gene: 13. Germline V gives CDR1 LNHDA, CDR2 SQIVND (reference sequence). The CDR3 extends over 16 amino acids. The DNA for the CDR3 is TGTGCCAGTAGTGCATCACAGGGGCCTGCGGGCTACGAGCAGTACTTC. This translates into CASSASQGPAGYEQYF.

This clonotype has a count of ten or more. This chain joins TRBV6-2 or TRBV6-3 and TRBJ2-7, with D perhaps TRBD1 (6 bases). V lost 6 bases to trimming and J lost 4 bases, with 10 bases between them. The CDR3 extends over 12 amino acids. The germline V gene has CDR1 MNHEY and CDR2 SVGEGT. CDR3 coding DNA: TGTGCCAGCAGACCTCAGGGGTACGAGCAGTACTTC. It codes for CASRPQGYEQYF.

This clonotype was recorded at least ten times. The chain recombines TRBV7-8 with TRBJ2-3; D is perhaps TRBD1 (6 bases). The V and J ends lost 7 bases and 3 bases respectively, with 17 bases between them. Germline V CDR1 and CDR2: SGHVS, FQNEAQ. CDR3 length: 15 residues. In DNA form, the CDR3 reads TGTGCCAGCAAAGCTTACAGGGCAGGTACAGATACGCAGTATTTT. It is translated as CASKAYRAGTDTQYF.

At least ten counts were recorded for this clonotype. This chain connects TRBV11-2 to TRBJ2-1; 8 bases are shared with TRBD1. This CDR3 region has 14 residues. V was pared by 5 bases and J by 6 bases, with 6 bases of the junction left unmatched. Germline V CDR1 and CDR2: SGHAT, FQNNGV. The CDR3 DNA follows: TGTGCCAGCAGCAAGGGACAGGCGGGCAATGAGCAGTTCTTC. Amino acids: CASSKGQAGNEQFF.

This sequence joins TRBV4-1 and TRBJ1-1, with TRBD1 identical over 9 bases. Germline V gene data show CDR1 as MGHRA and CDR2 as YSYEKL. V lost 4 bases to trimming and J lost 4 bases; unmatched junction nucleotides: 7. This CDR3 is built from 15 residues. The CDR3 reads CASSLGTGLGTEAFF. CDR3 DNA: TGCGCCAGCAGCCTCGGGACAGGGTTGGGCACTGAAGCTTTCTTT.

This clonotype was picked up many times. V usage is TRBV3-1 and J usage is TRBJ1-2; no firm D call. The CDR3 is 17 amino acids. V was pared by 5 bases and J by 4 bases, with 23 bases between. Germline CDR1 is LGHDT and CDR2 is YNNKEL (reference sequence). The CDR3 nucleotides are TGTGCCAGCAGCGCGTCTACAGCCGAACCCTTAGTCTATGGCTACACCTTC. This encodes CASSASTAEPLVYGYTF. Based on the CDR3 plus reference TRBV3-1 and TRBJ1-2, the full variable domain is DTAVSQTPKYLVTQMGNDKSIKCEQNLGHDTMYWYKQDSKKFLKIMFSYNNKELIINETVPNRFSPKSPDKAHLNLHINSLELGDSAVYFCASSASTAEPLVYGYTFGSGTRLTVV.

This clonotype was found many times. V usage is TRBV2 and J usage is TRBJ1-4; no definite D call. CDR3 length equals 17 residues. Germline CDR1 is SNHLY and CDR2 is FYNNEI. V dropped 0 bases and J dropped 3 bases, with 14 bases sitting between them. The CDR3 loop is CASSEAGPRAANEKLFF. Here the CDR3 DNA reads TGTGCCAGCAGTGAAGCTGGCCCCCGTGCGGCTAATGAAAAACTGTTTTTT.

This clonotype was recorded a few times. The chain recombines TRBV9 with TRBJ2-3; no clear D gene. The germline gives CDR1 SGDLS, CDR2 YYNGEE. The V end was cut by 4 bases, the J end by 2 bases, with 14 bases between. This CDR3 is 15 amino acids long. For the CDR3, the DNA is TGTGCCAGCAGCTTTGGGCACGGGTCCACAGATACGCAGTATTTT. Encoded protein: CASSFGHGSTDTQYF. Variable domain in full (rest from reference TRBV9 and TRBJ2-3): DSGVTQTPKHLITATGQRVTLRCSPRSGDLSVYWYQQSLDQGLQFLIQYYNGEERAKGNILERFSAQQFPDLHSELNLSSLELGDSALYFCASSFGHGSTDTQYFGPGTRLTVL.

The rearrangement links TRBV20-1 to TRBJ2-2; no clear D. The CDR3 has 15 residues. The V gene lost 6 bases and the J gene lost 8 bases, with 22 bases spanning the gap. CDR1 is DFQATT and CDR2 is SNEGSKA in the germline V gene (reference sequence). The CDR3 DNA reads TGCAGTGCCAGACTCGGGTCAGCCTTTAGGGGGGAGCTGTTTTTT. Protein product: CSARLGSAFRGELFF.

This clonotype was picked up many times. V and J are TRBV20-1 and TRBJ1-3, with D possibly matching TRBD1 (5 bases). Between the trimmed V and J ends, which lost 1 base and 5 bases, there was a span of 12 bases. Germline lookup yields CDR1 DFQATT and CDR2 SNEGSKA (reference sequence). The CDR3 has 14 amino acids. The CDR3 loop reads CSARVGRVRNTIYF. The CDR3 nucleotides are TGCAGTGCTAGAGTTGGCAGGGTTAGAAACACCATATATTTT.

This clonotype has just a few counts. The chain uses TRBV5-1 and TRBJ1-1; D call uncertain. Germline V CDR1 and CDR2: SGHRS, YFSETQ. The ends were cut back, 4 bases at V and 4 bases at J, with 20 bases in the middle. The CDR3 runs to 16 residues. The CDR3, as DNA: TGCGCCAGCAGCCTGCGGACGGGAACGGGAGGCACTGAAGCTTTCTTT. Translating it yields CASSLRTGTGGTEAFF.

This clonotype was seen many times. The rearrangement links TRBV2 to TRBJ2-7, with D perhaps TRBD1 or TRBD2 (6 bases each). V was trimmed by 3 bases and J by 2 bases, leaving 14 bases between them. The CDR3 totals 15 residues. Germline values: CDR1 SNHLY, CDR2 FYNNEI. This chain's CDR3 is CASSDSGGEPYEQYF. CDR3 bases: TGTGCCAGCAGTGATTCCGGGGGCGAACCCTACGAGCAGTACTTC.

This clonotype was recorded many times. The CDR3 DNA reads as TGTGCCAGCAGCTCATGGGATCGGGGAGTCGGCTATGGCTACACCTTC. Translating it yields CASSSWDRGVGYGYTF. This chain links TRBV11-3 with TRBJ1-2; D remains unclear. CDR3 length: 16 amino acids. From germline, CDR1 is SGHNT and CDR2 YENEEA. Trimming shortened V by 4 bases and J by 4 bases, and 19 bases separated the two germline ends.